Following are 30 T cell receptor beta chains from one sample sequenced in a study of cytomegalovirus exposure and HLA in healthy donors. It was with 60 Vbeta and 13 Jbeta primers that the PCR ran. The protocol was immunoSEQ multiplex PCR, while the TCRdb copy is restricted to in-frame clones and leaves out a portion. The repertoire has 150,000 to 190,000 clones, approximately 77% of them found once; the top ten carry around 1.4%. The sequencing sample was made of PBMCs. These receptors were collected from a man aged 18 to 29 in good health and CMV-seronegative.

This clone was observed a few times. The chain uses TRBV5-4 and TRBJ2-3, with D tentatively TRBD1 (6 bases). Trimming took 4 bases from V and 0 from J, leaving 12 bases between them. The CDR3 length is 15 residues. Germline V CDR1 and CDR2: SGHNT, YYREEE (reference sequence). The CDR3 reads CASSPGTLSTDTQYF. DNA for the CDR3: TGTGCCAGCAGCCCCGGGACACTTAGCACAGATACGCAGTATTTT.

V usage is TRBV21-1 and J usage is TRBJ2-7; TRBD2 is taken as the D call from the table, unchecked against the DNA. TRBV21-1 is a documented pseudogene. This CDR3 has 13 residues. CDR3 protein: CAGTSGVSYEQYF. The CDR3 DNA sequence: TGTGCCGGGACTAGCGGAGTTTCCTACGAGCAGTACTTC.

The chain joins TRBV2 to TRBJ2-4; 13 bases map to TRBD2. V shed 6 bases and J 7 bases; nucleotides not matched to a gene: 0. The CDR3 has 13 residues. Germline assignment: CDR1 SNHLY and CDR2 FYNNEI. CDR3 residues: CASRTSGGNIQYF. The CDR3 bases are TGTGCCAGCAGGACTAGCGGGGGGAACATTCAGTACTTC.

The V call is TRBV6-1, the J call TRBJ2-5, with D possibly being TRBD1 (5 bases). Germline loops: CDR1 MNHNS, CDR2 SASEGT. V was trimmed by 10 bases and J by 1 base, leaving 19 bases between them. The CDR3 totals 15 residues. In DNA, the CDR3 is TGTGCCACAGCACGATCAGGGCCAACCCAAGAGACCCAGTACTTC. Amino acid sequence: CATARSGPTQETQYF.

The sample holds a few counts of this clone. J is TRBJ1-2 and V is TRBV11-2, with 7 bases fitting TRBD1. CDR1 is SGHAT, CDR2 FQNNGV, per germline. V trimming: 5 bases; J trimming: 4 bases; junction bases outside the gene matches: 7. This CDR3 is built from 14 residues. The chain's CDR3 is CASSEQGGGYGYTF. The CDR3 region has the DNA TGTGCCAGCAGCGAGCAGGGGGGTGGCTATGGCTACACCTTC.

The chain links TRBV18 to TRBJ2-7; TRBD1 is a possible D gene (5 bases). This CDR3 region has 15 residues. Germline CDR1 reads KGHSH; CDR2 reads LQKENI. V was clipped by 2 bases and J by 4 bases, with 15 bases between them. CDR3: CASSPDSTETYEQYF. DNA for the CDR3: TGTGCCAGCTCACCAGACTCGACAGAAACGTACGAGCAGTACTTC.

The CDR3 DNA is TGTGCCAGCACCCCGTACCAAGAGACCCAGTACTTC. This encodes CASTPYQETQYF. The chain joins TRBV2 to TRBJ2-5; D remains unclear. Germline CDR1 SNHLY, CDR2 FYNNEI. V was pared by 7 bases and J by 0 bases, with 6 bases between. The CDR3 runs to 12 residues. The variable domain in full, with the rest retrieved from reference TRBV2 and TRBJ2-5, is EPEVTQTPSHQVTQMGQEVILRCVPISNHLYFYWYRQILGQKVEFLVSFYNNEISEKSEIFDDQFSVERPDGSNFTLKIRSTKLEDSAMYFCASTPYQETQYFGPGTRLLVL.

V and J are TRBV6-5 and TRBJ2-5; maybe TRBD2 (5 bases). V lost 8 bases to trimming and J lost 5 bases, with 18 bases between them. Per germline, CDR1 MNHEY and CDR2 SVGAGI. The CDR3 spans 14 residues. The CDR3 DNA is TGTGCCAGCTCTAGACCTGGGGAGCGGGAGACCCAGTACTTC. This sequence encodes CASSRPGERETQYF.

V is TRBV7-8 and J is TRBJ2-7; 12 bases map to TRBD2. The CDR3 runs 14 residues. Trimming took 10 bases from V and 2 from J; bases not matched to a gene: 6. The V gene's germline CDR1 is SGHVS and CDR2 FQNEAQ. CDR3 DNA sequence: TGTGCCACCTCCGGACTAGCGGGACCCTACGAGCAGTACTTC. It translates to CATSGLAGPYEQYF.

This sequence joins TRBV2 and TRBJ2-2; D might be TRBD2 (6 bases). Germline CDR1 and CDR2: SNHLY and FYNNEI. The CDR3 runs to 12 residues. Trimming stripped 8 bases from V and 3 bases from J, with 7 bases between. The CDR3 sequence: CASGGDTGELFF. CDR3 nucleotides: TGTGCCAGCGGCGGGGACACCGGGGAGCTGTTTTTT.

The gene calls are TRBV19 and TRBJ1-1; D gene uncertain. CDR3 length equals 15 residues. Germline V gene data show CDR1 as LNHDA and CDR2 as SQIVND (reference sequence). Trimming pared 4 bases from V and 1 base from J, leaving 13 bases between. The CDR3, as DNA: TGTGCCAGTAGTACCCGGAGTTCTTCGAACACTGAAGCTTTCTTT. Translating it yields CASSTRSSSNTEAFF.

The rearrangement links TRBV6-5 to TRBJ1-4; 9 bases line up with TRBD1. CDR1 is MNHEY and CDR2 is SVGAGI in the germline V gene. This CDR3 has 15 amino acids. Unmatched junction bases numbered 4, after V lost 1 base and J lost 7 bases. The CDR3 loop reads CASSYLQGAGEKLFF. DNA of the CDR3: TGTGCCAGCAGTTACTTACAGGGGGCTGGTGAAAAACTGTTTTTT.

The chain links TRBV10-3 to TRBJ2-7; 8 bases align to TRBD1. From germline, CDR1 is ENHRY and CDR2 SYGVKD. This CDR3 spans 13 amino acids. J gave up 0 bases and V 7 bases, and 2 bases lay outside the gene matches. DNA of the CDR3: TGTGCCATCAACAGGGGGAGCTCCTACGAGCAGTACTTC. Protein product: CAINRGSSYEQYF.

There are a few counts of this clone. The chain recombines TRBV28 with TRBJ1-2, with D unresolved. Looked up from germline, CDR1 is MDHEN and CDR2 is SYDVKM. The V and J ends lost 2 bases and 2 bases respectively, with 6 bases between them. CDR3 length: 13 residues. The CDR3 loop reads CASSLSENYGYTF. In DNA form, the CDR3 reads TGTGCCAGCAGTTTAAGCGAGAACTATGGCTACACCTTC.

This clone was seen only a few times. J is TRBJ2-3 and V is TRBV10-1; D possibly corresponds to TRBD2 (5 bases). CDR1 and CDR2 from the germline V gene are WNHNN and SYGVQD (reference sequence). This CDR3 is 15 amino acids long. Trimming stripped 2 bases from V and 2 bases from J, with 11 bases between. In DNA form, the CDR3 reads TGCGCCAGCAGTGAGGGGGAGACTTACACAGATACGCAGTATTTT. Translated, it gives CASSEGETYTDTQYF.

This clone was seen more than once but under ten times. V and J are TRBV5-1 and TRBJ2-7, with a tentative D call TRBD1 (6 bases). The V and J ends lost 5 bases and 4 bases respectively, with 13 bases between them. The germline gives CDR1 SGHRS, CDR2 YFSETQ. The length of the CDR3 is 13 residues. The CDR3 protein is CASSLGQYYEQYF. The CDR3 DNA reads as TGCGCCAGCAGTCTTGGACAGTATTACGAGCAGTACTTC. Combining the CDR3 with reference TRBV5-1 and TRBJ2-7 gives the whole variable domain KAGVTQTPRYLIKTRGQQVTLSCSPISGHRSVSWYQQTPGQGLQFLFEYFSETQRNKGNFPGRFSGRQFSNSRSEMNVSTLELGDSALYLCASSLGQYYEQYFGPGTRLTVT.

The rearrangement joins TRBV19 to TRBJ2-5, with 15 bases that match TRBD2. Looked up from germline, CDR1 is LNHDA and CDR2 is SQIVND (reference sequence). Unmatched junction bases numbered 7, after V lost 1 base and J lost 4 bases. The CDR3 extends over 18 amino acids. CDR3 in DNA: TGTGCCAGTAGTATAGCCACCGGGACTAGCGGGAGGAGAGAGACCCAGTACTTC. Amino acid sequence: CASSIATGTSGRRETQYF.

This clone was detected a few times. The chain employs TRBV5-4 and TRBJ2-5, with D possibly TRBD1 on 6 matching bases. There are 14 residues in the CDR3. The germline V and J ends were trimmed by 5 bases and 0 bases, with 11 bases remaining between them. CDR1 SGHNT and CDR2 YYREEE come from the germline V gene (reference sequence). This CDR3 is CASSLQGYQETQYF. CDR3 DNA sequence: TGTGCCAGCAGTTTGCAGGGGTACCAAGAGACCCAGTACTTC.

The chain employs TRBV20-1 and TRBJ2-1; no reliable D call. V shed 3 bases and J shed 8 bases, with 8 bases lying between them. Looked up from germline, CDR1 is DFQATT and CDR2 is SNEGSKA (reference sequence). There are 11 residues in the CDR3. The CDR3 DNA sequence: TGCAGTGCTAGGAACCGCGATGAGCAGTTCTTC. Residues: CSARNRDEQFF.

V gene TRBV19 combines with J gene TRBJ2-5; 11 bases are shared with TRBD2. The end of the DNA fits TRBJ2-7 better, so the J call may be wrong. Germline V lookup: CDR1 LNHDA, CDR2 SQIVND (reference sequence). This CDR3 contains 13 residues. The CDR3 loop reads CASSTSGRYEQYF. The DNA for the CDR3 is TGTGCCAGTAGTACTAGCGGGAGGTACGAGCAGTACTTC.

The genes are TRBV21-1 and TRBJ1-2. TRBV21-1 is a pseudogene. CDR3 length: 12 amino acids. The DNA for the CDR3 is TGTGCCACCTGGACTAATGGGGATGGCTACACCTTC. Translating gives CATWTNGDGYTF.

This clone is a singleton in its sample. The chain joins TRBV30 to TRBJ2-3; 8 bases map to TRBD1. The length of the CDR3 is 15 residues. V lost 5 bases and J lost 4; bases outside the gene matches: 11. Germline V gene lookup returns CDR1 GTSNPN and CDR2 SVGIG (reference sequence). CDR3 DNA: TGTGCCTGGTCCACGCAGGGGGCTATCGCAGATACGCAGTATTTT. This translates into CAWSTQGAIADTQYF.

This chain links TRBV28 with TRBJ2-5; 8 bases align to TRBD1. There are 14 residues in the CDR3. Germline CDR1 reads MDHEN; CDR2 reads SYDVKM. The CDR3 DNA is TGTGGGCACAGGGCAGGGGGCGCCGGGGAGACCCAGTACTTC. Protein sequence: CGHRAGGAGETQYF.

The chain is built from TRBV28 and TRBJ2-7, with a weak D call TRBD2 (5 bases). V lost 6 bases, J lost 2 bases, and 11 bases lay in between. There are 13 residues in the CDR3. Germline loops: CDR1 MDHEN, CDR2 SYDVKM. CDR3 sequence reads: CASSLRDTYEQYF. For the CDR3, the DNA is TGTGCCAGCAGCCTTCGGGATACCTACGAGCAGTACTTC.

This clone turned up a few times. The V gene is TRBV9, the J gene TRBJ1-1; D call uncertain. Trimming took 5 bases from V and 1 from J, leaving 9 bases between them. In germline, CDR1 is SGDLS, CDR2 YYNGEE. This CDR3 spans 13 amino acids. The CDR3, as DNA: TGTGCCAGCAGAGGAGGGCAGAACACTGAAGCTTTCTTT. Translating it yields CASRGGQNTEAFF.

This chain uses TRBV6-1 with TRBJ2-2; 10 positions agree with TRBD1. This CDR3 spans 15 amino acids. Germline CDR1 MNHNS, CDR2 SASEGT. V shed 6 bases and J 6 bases; nucleotides not matched to a gene: 7. The CDR3 coding sequence is TGTGCCAGCAGCGCGGGACAGGGGCGGGCCGGGGAGCTGTTTTTT. Translated: CASSAGQGRAGELFF.

The chain carries TRBV4-3 and TRBJ2-3, with 11 bases aligning to TRBD2. CDR3 length equals 15 residues. V was pared by 2 bases and J by 4 bases, with 2 bases of the junction left unmatched. CDR1 and CDR2 from the germline V gene are LGHNA and YSLEER. DNA for the CDR3: TGCGCCAGCAGCCAAACTAGCGGGAGCGCAGATACGCAGTATTTT. This gives the protein CASSQTSGSADTQYF.

This chain links TRBV4-1 with TRBJ2-1, with 11 bases lining up with TRBD2. In germline, CDR1 is MGHRA, CDR2 YSYEKL. J lost 7 bases, V lost 0 bases, and 8 bases had no gene match. This CDR3 contains 17 residues. CDR3 in DNA: TGCGCCAGCAGCCAAGATCAGCTAGCGGGAGGTAGGAATGAGCAGTTCTTC. This encodes CASSQDQLAGGRNEQFF.

The chain employs TRBV6-5 and TRBJ2-5; TRBD2 aligns across 7 bases. Germline V gene data show CDR1 as MNHEY and CDR2 as SVGAGI. The CDR3 is 13 residues long. Trimming removed 6 bases from V and 1 base from J; junction bases left unmatched: 2. CDR3 bases: TGTGCCAGCAGACCTAGCGGCCAAGAGACCCAGTACTTC. Protein sequence: CASRPSGQETQYF.

The rearrangement uses TRBV30 and TRBJ2-6, with a possible D match to TRBD1 (7 bases). This CDR3 is 19 amino acids long. Germline CDR1 is GTSNPN and CDR2 is SVGIG (reference sequence). Deletions cut 6 bases from V and 0 bases from J, with 24 bases between. Here the CDR3 DNA reads TGTGCCTGTGCCGGGACAGAAGGGAGGTTCAGCTCTGGGGCCAACGTCCTGACTTTC. It yields the protein CACAGTEGRFSSGANVLTF.